These 31 T cell receptor beta chains came from one sample sequenced in a study of T-cell reconstitution after alpha-beta-depleted transplantation in children. The TCRbeta library incorporated unique molecular identifiers. Via MiXCR, TCRdb re-called the PCR reads, giving one row per CDR3 protein. The table lists approximately 500,000 distinct CDR3 sequences, approximately 30% of them singletons. The sequencing here drew on PBMCs, taken before TCRalphabeta/CD19-depleted stem cell transplant. These receptors were obtained from a boy less than two years old with Wiskott-Aldrich syndrome, due to receive a stem cell transplant.

This clonotype was detected a few times. This chain links TRBV29-1 with TRBJ2-1, with 9 bases that match TRBD2. The CDR3 is 15 residues long. Germline values: CDR1 SQVTM, CDR2 ANQGSEA. Trimming at V came to 3 bases and at J to 1 base, leaving 4 bases not matched to a gene. The CDR3 DNA is TGCAGCGTTGAGGCTCTAGCGGGGTCCTACAATGAGCAGTTCTTC. It translates to CSVEALAGSYNEQFF.

The CDR3 region has the DNA TGTGCCAGCAGCTTGGGACTAGAGGACACAGATACGCAGTATTTT. It encodes CASSLGLEDTDTQYF. This rearrangement joins TRBV5-6 to TRBJ2-3; D perhaps matches TRBD2 (6 bases). The ends were cut back, 0 bases at V and 2 bases at J, with 10 bases in the middle. This CDR3 comprises 15 residues. Germline-derived CDR1 and CDR2 are SGHDT and YYEEEE.

The chain combines TRBV30 with TRBJ1-4, with a weak D call TRBD1 (5 bases). The CDR3 totals 16 residues. V was trimmed by 4 bases and J by 0 bases, leaving 15 bases between them. CDR1 GTSNPN and CDR2 SVGIG come from the germline V gene (reference sequence). The CDR3 loop is CAWKRTTLSTNEKLFF. In DNA, the CDR3 is TGTGCCTGGAAAAGGACAACCTTATCAACTAATGAAAAACTGTTTTTT.

This clonotype showed up just a few times. The gene calls are TRBV20-1 and TRBJ2-3, with TRBD2 as a possible D gene (7 bases). CDR3 length equals 15 residues. Per germline, CDR1 DFQATT and CDR2 SNEGSKA (reference sequence). Between the trimmed V and J ends, which lost 1 base and 4 bases, there was a span of 15 bases. The CDR3 region has the DNA TGCAGTGCTAGAGCCCAACTAGGGGGGGCAGATACGCAGTATTTT. Translated: CSARAQLGGADTQYF.

V and J are TRBV12-3 or TRBV12-4 and TRBJ2-1; 10 bases fit TRBD2. The CDR3 runs 14 residues. After removal of 8 bases from V and 8 bases from J, the junction contained 9 bases not matched to a gene. The CDR3 bases are TGTGCCAGCTATGCTAGCGGGAGACGAGATGAGCAGTTCTTC. This gives the protein CASYASGRRDEQFF.

This clonotype has just a few counts. A junction boundary mismatches the germline segment, possibly from a read error. The chain has TRBV3-1 and TRBJ1-4; a weak D match, TRBD1 (6 bases). Looked up from germline, CDR1 is LGHDT and CDR2 is YNNKEL (reference sequence). This CDR3 has 15 residues. CDR3 DNA sequence: TGTGCCAGCAGGCAAGGGGGATTGGATAATGAAAAACTGTTTTTT. It encodes CASRQGGLDNEKLFF.

The chain recombines TRBV28 with TRBJ1-6; 8 bases agree with TRBD1. The V gene end was trimmed by 2 bases and the J gene end by 10 bases; junction bases not matched to a gene: 13. CDR3 length equals 17 residues. The germline CDR1 and CDR2 sequences are MDHEN and SYDVKM. CDR3 residues: CASSLLPGQGGRSPLHF. CDR3 DNA sequence: TGTGCCAGCAGTTTACTCCCAGGACAGGGAGGAAGATCACCCCTCCACTTT.

The V and J genes are TRBV12-3 or TRBV12-4 and TRBJ1-1; D possibly corresponds to TRBD1 (5 bases). V dropped 7 bases and J dropped 0 bases, with 12 bases sitting between them. This CDR3 comprises 14 residues. The DNA for the CDR3 is TGTGCCAGCAACCTGGGGCGGATGAACACTGAAGCTTTCTTT. It translates to CASNLGRMNTEAFF.

This clonotype appeared a few times. The chain combines TRBV18 with TRBJ2-1; TRBD2 agrees at 8 bases. The CDR3 covers 14 residues. The V gene end was trimmed by 8 bases and the J gene end by 7 bases; junction bases not matched to a gene: 10. Germline loops: CDR1 KGHSH, CDR2 LQKENI. DNA of the CDR3: TGTGCCAGCCGGACTAGCTGCACGGAGAATGAGCAGTTCTTC. This gives the protein CASRTSCTENEQFF.

In DNA form, the CDR3 reads TGTGCCAGCAGCTTAGCGGGACAGATCCAAGAGACCCAGTACTTC. This encodes CASSLAGQIQETQYF. The chain has TRBV7-9 and TRBJ2-5; TRBD1 aligns across 7 bases. CDR1 and CDR2 (germline): SEHNR, FQNEAQ (reference sequence). V lost 0 bases, J lost 1 base, and 2 bases stayed unmatched. The CDR3 runs to 15 residues.

The chain employs TRBV7-9 and TRBJ1-4, with no clear D. The CDR3 runs 14 residues. The V and J ends lost 1 base and 5 bases respectively, with 8 bases between them. Germline values: CDR1 SEHNR, CDR2 FQNEAQ (reference sequence). CDR3 nucleotides: TGTGCCAGCAGCTTAGGTTTGGGAAATGAAAAACTGTTTTTT. Translating it yields CASSLGLGNEKLFF. The complete variable domain, with remaining parts taken from reference TRBV7-9 and TRBJ1-4, reads DTGVSQNPRHKITKRGQNVTFRCDPISEHNRLYWYRQTLGQGPEFLTYFQNEAQLEKSRLLSDRFSAERPKGSFSTLEIQRTEQGDSAMYLCASSLGLGNEKLFFGSGTQLSVL.

This clonotype occurred a few times. The gene calls are TRBV12-3 or TRBV12-4 and TRBJ2-5; D not resolved. The CDR3 is 15 amino acids. V was pared by 2 bases and J by 1 base, with 11 bases between. The CDR3 DNA is TGTGCCAGCAGTTTAATGATGCAGGCCCAAGAGACCCAGTACTTC. Residues: CASSLMMQAQETQYF.

This clonotype was detected only once. This chain links TRBV5-1 with TRBJ2-5; a weak D match, TRBD2 (6 bases). V was pared by 4 bases and J by 1 base, with 11 bases between. Germline CDR1 and CDR2: SGHRS and YFSETQ. This CDR3 is built from 14 residues. In nucleotides, the CDR3 is TGCGCCAGCAGCGCACCCGGGGGCCAAGAGACCCAGTACTTC. The encoded protein is CASSAPGGQETQYF.

This chain connects TRBV28 to TRBJ2-1, with D hard to call. Germline CDR1 MDHEN, CDR2 SYDVKM. This CDR3 contains 14 residues. The V end lost 5 bases, the J end lost 7 bases, and 15 bases lay between the germline ends. This chain's CDR3 is CASSIAGEENEQFF. As DNA, the CDR3 is TGTGCCAGCAGTATCGCCGGAGAGGAAAATGAGCAGTTCTTC. Full variable domain (rest looked up from reference TRBV28 and TRBJ2-1): DVKVTQSSRYLVKRTGEKVFLECVQDMDHENMFWYRQDPGLGLRLIYFSYDVKMKEKGDIPEGYSVSREKKERFSLILESASTNQTSMYLCASSIAGEENEQFFGPGTRLTVL.

This chain connects TRBV27 to TRBJ2-1; 14 positions match TRBD2. The CDR3 is 18 amino acids. The germline V gene encodes CDR1 MNHEY and CDR2 SMNVEV (reference sequence). Germline trimming cut 5 bases from V and 6 bases from J; bases unmatched to any gene: 12. CDR3 region: CASSLPTSGRALGNEQFF. The CDR3 DNA reads as TGTGCCAGCAGTCTCCCGACTAGCGGGAGGGCCCTAGGCAATGAGCAGTTCTTC.

This clonotype was seen a handful of times. The V gene is TRBV6-1, the J gene TRBJ2-7; a possible D gene is TRBD2 (6 bases). Germline V lookup: CDR1 MNHNS, CDR2 SASEGT. The CDR3 spans 14 residues. Trimming left V 6 bases short and J 3 bases short, with 15 bases between. The CDR3 nucleotides read TGTGCCAGCAGACCGGGACTGGTAAGCTACGAGCAGTACTTC. Encoded protein: CASRPGLVSYEQYF.

This clonotype was seen a handful of times. CDR3 residues: CASSLLLAGGIPNEQFF. The DNA of the CDR3 is TGCGCCAGCAGCCTCCTACTAGCGGGAGGGATTCCCAATGAGCAGTTCTTC. This sequence joins TRBV4-1 and TRBJ2-1, with TRBD2 matching 13 bases. This CDR3 contains 17 residues. The J segment lost 6 bases and the V segment lost 4 bases, leaving 9 bases of the junction unmatched. CDR1 is MGHRA and CDR2 is YSYEKL in the germline V gene.

J is TRBJ2-7 and V is TRBV5-1, with D maybe TRBD1 (5 bases). V lost 4 bases to trimming and J lost 1 base, with 9 bases between them. This CDR3 has 13 amino acids. The germline V gene encodes CDR1 SGHRS and CDR2 YFSETQ. As DNA, the CDR3 is TGCGCCAGCAGCATAAGACAGTCCTACGAGCAGTACTTC. Protein product: CASSIRQSYEQYF.

The chain uses TRBV7-9 and TRBJ2-7; 7 bases fit TRBD2. The CDR3 is made up of 13 amino acids. V was pared by 5 bases and J by 3 bases, with 4 bases of the junction left unmatched. In germline, CDR1 is SEHNR, CDR2 FQNEAQ (reference sequence). This CDR3 reads CASSAGLGYEQYF. The CDR3 DNA reads as TGTGCCAGCAGCGCCGGACTAGGCTACGAGCAGTACTTC.

There are a few counts of this clonotype. This chain links TRBV7-3 with TRBJ2-7; tentatively, D is TRBD1 (6 bases). The germline V and J ends were trimmed by 5 bases and 6 bases, with 26 bases remaining between them. CDR3 length: 17 residues. Germline V gene data show CDR1 as SGHTA and CDR2 as FQGTGA. The CDR3 DNA reads TGTGCCAGCAGCCAGGGGACCGGGACGGTGAAGATCCTCGAGCAGTACTTC. Its translation: CASSQGTGTVKILEQYF.

This chain uses TRBV29-1 with TRBJ1-4; 9 nucleotides match TRBD1. Germline V gives CDR1 SQVTM, CDR2 ANQGSEA. V dropped 4 bases and J dropped 7; count of bases not matched to a gene: 4. This CDR3 spans 13 amino acids. DNA of the CDR3: TGCAGCGTTGCCACAGGGGGCGGTGAAAAACTGTTTTTT. It yields the protein CSVATGGGEKLFF.

This chain links TRBV5-1 with TRBJ2-2, with D possibly TRBD1 on 6 matching bases. The CDR3 spans 14 residues. In germline, CDR1 is SGHRS, CDR2 YFSETQ. V lost 9 bases, J lost 2 bases, and 14 bases lay in between. This chain's CDR3 is CATRQETNTGELFF. The CDR3 bases are TGCGCCACCAGACAGGAAACCAACACCGGGGAGCTGTTTTTT.

In this sample, this clonotype turned up a few times. V usage is TRBV7-9 and J usage is TRBJ2-7; D is uncertain. The CDR3 spans 15 residues. Germline CDR1 is SEHNR and CDR2 is FQNEAQ (reference sequence). Trimming removed 2 bases at V and 3 bases at J, with 14 bases between. CDR3 protein: CASSLPTAGVYEQYF. For the CDR3, the DNA is TGTGCCAGCAGCTTACCCACGGCTGGGGTCTACGAGCAGTACTTC. The full variable domain, with the rest looked up from reference TRBV7-9 and TRBJ2-7, is DTGVSQNPRHKITKRGQNVTFRCDPISEHNRLYWYRQTLGQGPEFLTYFQNEAQLEKSRLLSDRFSAERPKGSFSTLEIQRTEQGDSAMYLCASSLPTAGVYEQYFGPGTRLTVT.

CDR3 sequence reads: CASSVGQGKEYF. CDR3 coding DNA: TGCGCCAGCAGCGTTGGACAGGGTAAGGAGTACTTC. The V call is TRBV5-1, the J call TRBJ2-7; 8 positions match TRBD1. In germline, CDR1 is SGHRS, CDR2 YFSETQ. Trimming removed 4 bases from V and 11 bases from J; junction bases left unmatched: 8. This CDR3 contains 12 residues.

This clonotype was observed a few times. The rearrangement joins TRBV10-3 to TRBJ2-1, with 13 bases matching TRBD2. The CDR3 is 13 amino acids. Germline V gene lookup returns CDR1 ENHRY and CDR2 SYGVKD. The ends lost 10 bases at V and 8 bases at J; junction bases unmatched: 5. The CDR3 region is CATRLAGGYEQFF. CDR3 nucleotide sequence: TGTGCCACAAGACTAGCGGGAGGCTATGAGCAGTTCTTC.

In this sample, this clonotype turned up a few times. V is TRBV5-5 and J is TRBJ2-1; D uncertain. This CDR3 spans 16 amino acids. V lost 1 base and J lost 0, with 11 bases in between. The germline gives CDR1 SGHKS, CDR2 YYEKEE (reference sequence). The CDR3, as DNA: TGTGCCAGCAGCTTGAGGGTGGCTAGCTCCTACAATGAGCAGTTCTTC. It encodes CASSLRVASSYNEQFF.

The chain employs TRBV29-1 and TRBJ2-7, with 7 bases aligning to TRBD2. The trim removed 5 bases at V and 5 bases at J, leaving 3 bases unmatched. This CDR3 comprises 11 residues. Germline CDR1 is SQVTM and CDR2 is ANQGSEA. The CDR3 sequence: CSVRGVHEQYF. The CDR3 region has the DNA TGCAGCGTTCGGGGGGTCCACGAGCAGTACTTC.

The chain has TRBV27 and TRBJ2-7, with 7 bases lining up with TRBD1. The CDR3 has 15 amino acids. The germline V gene has CDR1 MNHEY and CDR2 SMNVEV (reference sequence). J lost 9 bases, V lost 6 bases, and 17 bases had no gene match. The DNA of the CDR3 is TGTGCCAGCAGCGCTACAGGGGTCCACAGGGAAGGGCAGTACTTC. Residues: CASSATGVHREGQYF.

This sequence joins TRBV14 and TRBJ2-2; 7 nucleotides match TRBD2. Germline values: CDR1 SGHDN, CDR2 FVKESK. The CDR3 is made up of 15 amino acids. J gave up 6 bases and V 1 base, and 5 bases lay outside the gene matches. CDR3 sequence reads: CASSQGGRGAGELFF. Here the CDR3 DNA reads TGTGCCAGCAGCCAAGGCGGGAGAGGGGCCGGGGAGCTGTTTTTT.

The V call is TRBV2, the J call TRBJ2-1; 7 bases map to TRBD2. After removal of 10 bases from V and 3 bases from J, the junction contained 9 bases not matched to a gene. The germline gives CDR1 SNHLY, CDR2 FYNNEI. The CDR3 covers 14 residues. CDR3 DNA sequence: TGTGCCACCCTGAGCGGGATGAACTACAATGAGCAGTTCTTC. Its translation is CATLSGMNYNEQFF.

This chain uses TRBV6-1 with TRBJ2-4; D could derive from TRBD1 or TRBD2 (5 bases each). This CDR3 region has 15 residues. Trimming took 8 bases from V and 0 from J, leaving 14 bases between them. Germline CDR1 and CDR2: MNHNS and SASEGT. The CDR3 region is CASCYGGVAKNIQYF. The CDR3, as DNA: TGTGCCAGCTGCTATGGGGGAGTAGCCAAAAACATTCAGTACTTC.